The 26 T cell receptor beta chains below come from one sample, sequenced in a study of CD8 T cells in Susac syndrome. RNA totalling roughly 0.5 to 1 ug underwent reverse transcription with random hexamers. TCRdb itself ran the immunoSEQ multiplex PCR reads through MiXCR, one entry per CDR3 protein. The sample has fewer than 350,000 distinct CDR3 sequences, 65% to 90% seen once. The sample comprised CD8+ T cells from PBMCs. The receptors were gathered from a human donor with multiple sclerosis.

The chain combines TRBV24-1 with TRBJ2-3; D possibly uses TRBD1 or TRBD2 (5 bases each). The CDR3 length is 19 residues. The V end was cut by 4 bases, the J end by 7 bases, with 29 bases between. The germline V gene encodes CDR1 KGHDR and CDR2 SFDVKD. CDR3 region: CATSESPQERLAALNTQYF. The CDR3 DNA reads TGTGCCACCAGTGAGAGCCCACAGGAACGGCTAGCTGCCTTGAATACGCAGTATTTT.

The V gene is TRBV7-9, the J gene TRBJ2-1, with TRBD2 matching over 8 bases. The CDR3 is 16 residues long. Germline CDR1 and CDR2: SEHNR and FQNEAQ (reference sequence). The V segment lost 8 bases and the J segment 5 bases; nucleotides outside the gene matches: 14. The CDR3 here is CASYGNRLASNNEQFF. The DNA for the CDR3 is TGTGCCAGCTACGGCAACCGACTAGCGTCGAACAATGAGCAGTTCTTC.

This CDR3 is CASSVVAGANVLTF. DNA of the CDR3: TGTGCCAGTAGTGTAGTGGCCGGGGCCAACGTCCTGACTTTC. The chain combines TRBV19 with TRBJ2-6; D not certain. Germline assignment: CDR1 LNHDA and CDR2 SQIVND (reference sequence). Trimming pared 5 bases from V and 4 bases from J, leaving 9 bases between. This CDR3 has 14 amino acids.

This clonotype was observed a few times. The V and J genes are TRBV24-1 and TRBJ2-7, with D possibly matching TRBD1 (5 bases). V was trimmed by 5 bases and J by 2 bases, leaving 15 bases between them. Germline values: CDR1 KGHDR, CDR2 SFDVKD. This CDR3 is built from 15 residues. CDR3 DNA: TGTGCCACCAGTGTGGGTCAGGGATCAACCTACGAGCAGTACTTC. This codes for CATSVGQGSTYEQYF.

The count of this clonotype is one. The CDR3: CASSSSGSGNTEAFF. In DNA form, the CDR3 reads TGTGCCAGCAGTTCCTCAGGGTCGGGGAACACTGAAGCTTTCTTT. The chain uses TRBV27 and TRBJ1-1, with D maybe TRBD1 (5 bases). The CDR3 loop spans 15 amino acids. Trimming shortened V by 4 bases and J by 1 base, and 13 bases separated the two germline ends. Germline loops: CDR1 MNHEY, CDR2 SMNVEV (reference sequence).

The CDR3 region is CASSARAANTEAFF. CDR3 coding DNA: TGTGCCAGCAGCGCCAGGGCCGCGAACACTGAAGCTTTCTTT. The V gene is TRBV9, the J gene TRBJ1-1, with a possible D match to TRBD1 (5 bases). The V end was cut by 3 bases, the J end by 1 base, with 10 bases between. Germline lookup yields CDR1 SGDLS and CDR2 YYNGEE. The CDR3 loop spans 14 amino acids. The entire variable domain, with the rest obtained from reference TRBV9 and TRBJ1-1, is as follows: DSGVTQTPKHLITATGQRVTLRCSPRSGDLSVYWYQQSLDQGLQFLIQYYNGEERAKGNILERFSAQQFPDLHSELNLSSLELGDSALYFCASSARAANTEAFFGQGTRLTVV.

The J gene is TRBJ2-1, the V gene TRBV29-1; tentatively, D is TRBD2 (6 bases). The CDR3 length is 14 residues. In germline, CDR1 is SQVTM, CDR2 ANQGSEA. Trimming stripped 5 bases from V and 10 bases from J, with 21 bases between. In DNA, the CDR3 is TGCAGCGTTCTTGGGGGAATCCACGGGAGCGAGCAGTTCTTC. It encodes CSVLGGIHGSEQFF.

The V gene is TRBV12-3 or TRBV12-4, the J gene TRBJ1-5; D is undetermined. Trimming took 8 bases from V and 5 from J, leaving 7 bases between them. The CDR3 sequence is 11 residues long. CDR3 sequence reads: CASGEDQPQHF. The CDR3 DNA is TGTGCCAGCGGAGAGGATCAGCCCCAGCATTTT.

The chain recombines TRBV10-2 with TRBJ1-2, with TRBD1 as a possible D gene (5 bases). CDR1 WSHSY and CDR2 SAAADI come from the germline V gene. V gave up 3 bases and J gave up 3 bases, with 11 bases separating them. The CDR3 covers 14 residues. CDR3 in amino acids: CASSDQGTYYGYTF. The CDR3 DNA is TGCGCCAGCAGTGACCAGGGCACGTACTATGGCTACACCTTC.

The chain joins TRBV27 to TRBJ2-4; D gene unclear. The ends were cut back, 0 bases at V and 11 bases at J, with 11 bases in the middle. The CDR3 has 13 residues. Germline-derived CDR1 and CDR2 are MNHEY and SMNVEV (reference sequence). The CDR3 nucleotides are TGTGCCAGCAGTTTATCTGGAGACACCCTTCAGTACTTC. Its protein is CASSLSGDTLQYF.

The chain carries TRBV24-1 and TRBJ1-5; D might be TRBD1 (6 bases). CDR3 length: 17 residues. Per the germline V gene, CDR1 is KGHDR and CDR2 is SFDVKD. The V end lost 4 bases, the J end lost 0 bases, and 15 bases lay between the germline ends. The CDR3 here is CATSERPGEHSNQPQHF. The CDR3 DNA follows: TGTGCCACCAGTGAACGTCCAGGGGAACATAGCAATCAGCCCCAGCATTTT.

The chain uses TRBV28 and TRBJ2-7, with 8 bases aligning to TRBD1. J lost 3 bases, V lost 4 bases, and 8 bases had no gene match. The CDR3 contains 15 residues. Germline V gives CDR1 MDHEN, CDR2 SYDVKM. DNA of the CDR3: TGTGCCAGCAGTTGGGACAGGAGGGGGATCTACGAGCAGTACTTC. It specifies CASSWDRRGIYEQYF.

This chain joins TRBV29-1 and TRBJ2-2; no firm D call. V lost 4 bases and J 2 bases, leaving 17 bases between the germline ends. Germline V CDR1 and CDR2: SQVTM, ANQGSEA. The CDR3 sequence is 16 residues long. CDR3 nucleotides: TGCAGCGTTGTACTCTCCATTTACGGCAACACCGGGGAGCTGTTTTTT. It is translated as CSVVLSIYGNTGELFF.

This clonotype was seen only once. This chain links TRBV20-1 with TRBJ2-1; 9 nucleotides align to TRBD1. With V trimmed by 3 bases and J by 1 base, 7 bases remained unmatched. The CDR3 covers 16 residues. Germline lookup yields CDR1 DFQATT and CDR2 SNEGSKA (reference sequence). The CDR3 is CSARGAGQGSYNEQFF. DNA for the CDR3: TGCAGTGCTAGGGGGGCGGGACAGGGATCCTACAATGAGCAGTTCTTC.

This rearrangement joins TRBV7-9 to TRBJ2-7; tentative D call: TRBD2 (6 bases). The CDR3 has 14 residues. Germline-derived CDR1 and CDR2 are SEHNR and FQNEAQ (reference sequence). V shed 4 bases and J shed 0 bases, with 10 bases lying between them. The CDR3 reads CASSYPGASYEQYF. The CDR3 DNA reads TGTGCCAGCAGCTACCCGGGAGCCTCCTACGAGCAGTACTTC.

The chain has TRBV4-1 and TRBJ2-7; 7 bases align to TRBD2. The CDR3 extends over 15 amino acids. Looked up from germline, CDR1 is MGHRA and CDR2 is YSYEKL. Trimming cost V 3 bases and J 2 bases; bases outside gene matches: 7. The CDR3 sequence is CASSQITSVPYEQYF. The CDR3 DNA follows: TGCGCCAGCAGCCAGATAACTAGCGTTCCCTACGAGCAGTACTTC.

This clonotype was seen a few times. The rearrangement uses TRBV12-3 or TRBV12-4 and TRBJ1-1, with TRBD1 identical over 8 bases. The CDR3 has 13 residues. V gave up 3 bases and J gave up 4 bases; unmatched junction bases: 1. CDR3 protein: CASSLTGATEAFF. Here the CDR3 DNA reads TGTGCCAGCAGTTTGACAGGGGCCACTGAAGCTTTCTTT.

The rearrangement uses TRBV19 and TRBJ2-1; D uncertain. CDR3 length equals 14 residues. From germline, CDR1 is LNHDA and CDR2 SQIVND (reference sequence). Deletions cut 1 base from V and 0 bases from J, with 4 bases between. CDR3 in amino acids: CASSIASSYNEQFF. Here the CDR3 DNA reads TGTGCCAGTAGTATAGCGTCCTCCTACAATGAGCAGTTCTTC.

In this sample, this clonotype turned up a few times. J is TRBJ2-7 and V is TRBV28; the match to TRBD2 covers 10 bases. The CDR3 has 15 residues. With 6 bases clipped from V and 7 bases from J, the junction kept 12 bases outside the gene matches. Germline values: CDR1 MDHEN, CDR2 SYDVKM. DNA for the CDR3: TGTGCCAGCAGACTCCCAGCGGGAGGGCCTCGGGAGCAGTACTTC. Translated: CASRLPAGGPREQYF.

The chain carries TRBV7-9 and TRBJ2-7; TRBD2 might be the D (6 bases). Trimming removed 6 bases from V and 0 bases from J, with 18 bases in between. Germline V gene lookup returns CDR1 SEHNR and CDR2 FQNEAQ (reference sequence). This CDR3 is built from 16 residues. The CDR3 bases are TGTGCCAGCAGATCGACCCTAGCGACAAGCTCCTACGAGCAGTACTTC. This gives the protein CASRSTLATSSYEQYF.

The rearrangement uses TRBV4-3 and TRBJ2-1; no clear D gene. Germline V gene data show CDR1 as LGHNA and CDR2 as YSLEER. Trimming cost V 4 bases and J 0 bases, with 19 bases left between them. This CDR3 is built from 18 residues. The CDR3 spells CASSRRWAASSSYNEQFF. CDR3 DNA sequence: TGCGCCAGCAGCCGTCGTTGGGCGGCCTCGAGCTCCTACAATGAGCAGTTCTTC.

The chain joins TRBV6-2 or TRBV6-3 to TRBJ1-1; D is perhaps TRBD1 (6 bases). V was cut by 5 bases and J by 4 bases, with 14 bases left in between. CDR3 length: 14 residues. Germline V gene data show CDR1 as MNHEY and CDR2 as SVGEGT. The CDR3 protein is CASSHHGGPTEAFF. CDR3 in DNA: TGTGCCAGCAGTCATCACGGGGGGCCCACTGAAGCTTTCTTT.

The chain recombines TRBV11-2 with TRBJ2-1; the match to TRBD2 covers 13 bases. The CDR3 runs 16 residues. Germline CDR1 is SGHAT and CDR2 is FQNNGV. With 3 bases clipped from V and 8 bases from J, the junction kept 7 bases outside the gene matches. The CDR3 spells CASSFGLAGVWHEQFF. CDR3 coding DNA: TGTGCCAGCAGCTTTGGACTAGCGGGAGTGTGGCATGAGCAGTTCTTC.

V gene TRBV10-3 combines with J gene TRBJ2-3; possible D gene TRBD2, 5 bases. Germline CDR1 is ENHRY and CDR2 is SYGVKD. There are 14 residues in the CDR3. V lost 5 bases and J lost 2, with 11 bases in between. As DNA, the CDR3 is TGTGCCATCAGTTCGTACGGGGACACAGATACGCAGTATTTT. This encodes CAISSYGDTDTQYF.

The chain couples TRBV5-1 to TRBJ2-2, with 14 positions matching TRBD2. The junction had 4 bases not matched to a gene; V was cut back by 5 bases and J by 1 base. Germline lookup yields CDR1 SGHRS and CDR2 YFSETQ. The CDR3 extends over 17 amino acids. CDR3 sequence: CASSPGLAGENTGELFF. In DNA, the CDR3 is TGCGCCAGCAGTCCGGGACTAGCGGGAGAGAACACCGGGGAGCTGTTTTTT.

This chain connects TRBV6-5 to TRBJ2-1; D is possibly TRBD1 (6 bases). The V end lost 6 bases, the J end lost 5 bases, and 14 bases lay between the germline ends. Germline values: CDR1 MNHEY, CDR2 SVGAGI. This CDR3 spans 14 amino acids. The chain's CDR3 is CASSHRVGDNEQFF. DNA for the CDR3: TGTGCCAGCAGCCACAGGGTGGGGGACAATGAGCAGTTCTTC.